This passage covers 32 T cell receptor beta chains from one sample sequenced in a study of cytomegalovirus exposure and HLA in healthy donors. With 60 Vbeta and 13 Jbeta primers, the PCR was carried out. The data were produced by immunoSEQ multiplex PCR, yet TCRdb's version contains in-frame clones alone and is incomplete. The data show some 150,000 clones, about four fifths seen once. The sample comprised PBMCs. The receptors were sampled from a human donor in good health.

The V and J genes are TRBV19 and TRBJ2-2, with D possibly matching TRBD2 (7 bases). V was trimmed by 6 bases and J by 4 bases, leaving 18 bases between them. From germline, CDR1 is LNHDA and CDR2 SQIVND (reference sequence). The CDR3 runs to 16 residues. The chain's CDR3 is CASRLFGGQVTGELFF. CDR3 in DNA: TGTGCCAGTAGACTCTTCGGGGGGCAGGTCACCGGGGAGCTGTTTTTT.

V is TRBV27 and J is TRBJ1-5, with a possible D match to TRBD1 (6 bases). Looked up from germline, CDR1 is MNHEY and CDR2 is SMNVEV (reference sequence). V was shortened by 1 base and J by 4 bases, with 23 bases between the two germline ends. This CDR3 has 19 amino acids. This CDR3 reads CASSLFPPGIRTVNQPQHF. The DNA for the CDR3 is TGTGCCAGCAGTTTATTTCCGCCGGGAATTAGGACAGTTAATCAGCCCCAGCATTTT.

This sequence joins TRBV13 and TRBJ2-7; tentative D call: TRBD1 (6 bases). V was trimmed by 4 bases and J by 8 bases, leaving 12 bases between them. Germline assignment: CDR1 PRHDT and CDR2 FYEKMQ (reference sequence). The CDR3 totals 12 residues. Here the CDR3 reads CASSSGTYQQYF. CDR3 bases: TGTGCCAGCAGCTCAGGGACATATCAGCAGTACTTC.

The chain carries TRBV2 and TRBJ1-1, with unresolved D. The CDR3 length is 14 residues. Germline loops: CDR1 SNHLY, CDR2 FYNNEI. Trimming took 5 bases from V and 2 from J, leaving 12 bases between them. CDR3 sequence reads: CASSYYGSNTEAFF. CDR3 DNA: TGTGCCAGCAGTTACTACGGATCTAACACTGAAGCTTTCTTT.

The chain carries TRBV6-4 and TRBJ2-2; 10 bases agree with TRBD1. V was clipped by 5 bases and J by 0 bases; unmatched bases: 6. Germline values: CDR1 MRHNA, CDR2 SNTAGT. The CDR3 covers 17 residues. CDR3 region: CASSRFGTGANTGELFF. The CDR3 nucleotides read TGTGCCAGCAGTAGGTTTGGGACAGGGGCGAACACCGGGGAGCTGTTTTTT.

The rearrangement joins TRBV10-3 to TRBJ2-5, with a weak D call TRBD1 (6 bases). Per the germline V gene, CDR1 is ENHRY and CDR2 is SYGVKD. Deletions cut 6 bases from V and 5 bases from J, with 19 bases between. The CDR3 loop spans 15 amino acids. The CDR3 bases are TGTGCCATCAGCTTTTTGACAGGAGGCTTGGAGACCCAGTACTTC. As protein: CAISFLTGGLETQYF.

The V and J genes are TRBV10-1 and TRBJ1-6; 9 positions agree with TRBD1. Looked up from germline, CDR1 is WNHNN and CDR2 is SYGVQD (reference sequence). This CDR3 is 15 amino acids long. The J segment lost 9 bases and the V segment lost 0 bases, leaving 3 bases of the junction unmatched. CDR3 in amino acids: CASSESTDRGSPLHF. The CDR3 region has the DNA TGCGCCAGCAGTGAGTCGACGGACAGGGGTTCACCCCTCCACTTT.

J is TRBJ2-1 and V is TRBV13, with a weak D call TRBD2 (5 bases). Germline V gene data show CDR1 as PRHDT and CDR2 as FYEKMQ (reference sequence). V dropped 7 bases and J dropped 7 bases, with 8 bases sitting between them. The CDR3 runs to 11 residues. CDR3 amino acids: CASMGGNEQFF. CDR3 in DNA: TGTGCCAGCATGGGCGGGAATGAGCAGTTCTTC.

CDR3 bases: TGTGCCAGCAGACCCACGCCTGTGGTACCCCCCCAAGGGGGCGCGGACGAGCAGTACTTC. It yields the protein CASRPTPVVPPQGGADEQYF. The chain has TRBV28 and TRBJ2-7; 7 nucleotides agree with TRBD1. The junction had 28 bases not matched to a gene; V was cut back by 6 bases and J by 5 bases. The germline V gene encodes CDR1 MDHEN and CDR2 SYDVKM. The length of the CDR3 is 20 residues.

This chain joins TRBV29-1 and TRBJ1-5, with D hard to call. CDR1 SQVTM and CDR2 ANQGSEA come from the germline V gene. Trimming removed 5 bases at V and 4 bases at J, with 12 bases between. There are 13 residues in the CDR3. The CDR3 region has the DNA TGCAGCGTTCCGGGGAGCGGGAATCAGCCCCAGCATTTT. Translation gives CSVPGSGNQPQHF.

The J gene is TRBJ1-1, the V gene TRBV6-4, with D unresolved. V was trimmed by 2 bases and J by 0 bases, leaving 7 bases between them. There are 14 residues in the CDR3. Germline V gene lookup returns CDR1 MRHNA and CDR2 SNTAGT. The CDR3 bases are TGTGCCAGCAGTGACAGCTTTGTGAACACTGAAGCTTTCTTT. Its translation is CASSDSFVNTEAFF.

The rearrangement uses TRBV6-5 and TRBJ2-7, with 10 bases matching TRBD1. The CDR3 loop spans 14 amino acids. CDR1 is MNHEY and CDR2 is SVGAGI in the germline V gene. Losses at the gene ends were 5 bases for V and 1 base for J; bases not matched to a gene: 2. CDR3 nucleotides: TGTGCCAGCAGTAGACAGGGGGCATCCTACGAGCAGTACTTC. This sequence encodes CASSRQGASYEQYF.

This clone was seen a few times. The CDR3 DNA sequence: TGCAGCGTTCACGAGCTGGACAGGTCCGAGAGTCTGAGCACCATATATTTT. Translating gives CSVHELDRSESLSTIYF. The J gene is TRBJ1-3, the V gene TRBV29-1; 7 bases align to TRBD1. The germline CDR1 and CDR2 sequences are SQVTM and ANQGSEA. Losses at the gene ends were 5 bases for V and 9 bases for J; bases not matched to a gene: 22. The CDR3 is 17 residues long.

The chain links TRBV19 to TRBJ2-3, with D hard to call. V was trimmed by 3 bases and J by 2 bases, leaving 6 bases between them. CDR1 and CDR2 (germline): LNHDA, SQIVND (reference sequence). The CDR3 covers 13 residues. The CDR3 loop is CASSIRNTDTQYF. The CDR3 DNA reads TGTGCCAGTAGTATTCGTAACACAGATACGCAGTATTTT.

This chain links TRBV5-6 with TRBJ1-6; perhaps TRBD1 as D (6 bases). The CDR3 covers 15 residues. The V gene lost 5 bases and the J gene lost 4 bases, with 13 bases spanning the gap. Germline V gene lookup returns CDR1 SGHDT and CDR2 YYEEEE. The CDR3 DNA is TGTGCCAGCAGGGCCGGGACACTATATAATTCACCCCTCCACTTT. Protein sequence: CASRAGTLYNSPLHF.

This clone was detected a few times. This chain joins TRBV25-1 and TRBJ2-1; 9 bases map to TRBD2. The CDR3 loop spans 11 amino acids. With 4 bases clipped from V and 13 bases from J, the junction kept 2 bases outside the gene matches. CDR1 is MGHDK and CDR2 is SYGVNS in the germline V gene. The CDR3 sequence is CASSGGGDQFF. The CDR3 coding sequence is TGTGCCAGCAGTGGCGGGGGGGATCAGTTCTTC. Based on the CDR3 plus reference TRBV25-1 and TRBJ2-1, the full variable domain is EADIYQTPRYLVIGTGKKITLECSQTMGHDKMYWYQQDPGMELHLIHYSYGVNSTEKGDLSSESTVSRIRTEHFPLTLESARPSHTSQYLCASSGGGDQFFGPGTRLTVL.

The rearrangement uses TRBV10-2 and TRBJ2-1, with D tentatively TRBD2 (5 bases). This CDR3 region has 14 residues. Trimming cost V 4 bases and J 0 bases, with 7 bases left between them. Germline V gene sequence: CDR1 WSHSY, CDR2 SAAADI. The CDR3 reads CASSVGLSYNEQFF. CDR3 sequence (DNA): TGCGCCAGCAGTGTAGGACTCTCCTACAATGAGCAGTTCTTC.

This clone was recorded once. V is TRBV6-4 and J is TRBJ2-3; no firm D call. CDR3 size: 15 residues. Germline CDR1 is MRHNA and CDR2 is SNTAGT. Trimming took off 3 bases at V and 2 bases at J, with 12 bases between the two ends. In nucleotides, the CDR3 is TGTGCCAGCAGTGAACGTGGGCTGAACACAGATACGCAGTATTTT. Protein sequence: CASSERGLNTDTQYF.

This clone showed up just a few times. The CDR3 nucleotides are TGTGCCACCAGCGTTACAAATGAAGCTTTCTTT. Its protein product is CATSVTNEAFF. V and J are TRBV15 and TRBJ1-1; D remains ambiguous. This CDR3 has 11 residues. Germline V gene data show CDR1 as LNHNV and CDR2 as YYDKDF (reference sequence). V was clipped by 5 bases and J by 7 bases, with 8 bases between them.

CDR3 sequence: CASSGVRASYEQYF. Here the CDR3 DNA reads TGTGCCAGCAGTGGGGTCAGGGCCTCCTACGAGCAGTACTTC. This sequence joins TRBV6-1 and TRBJ2-7, with D perhaps matching TRBD1 (5 bases). CDR3 length: 14 amino acids. CDR1 is MNHNS, CDR2 SASEGT, per germline. V was cut by 4 bases and J by 0 bases, with 10 bases left in between.

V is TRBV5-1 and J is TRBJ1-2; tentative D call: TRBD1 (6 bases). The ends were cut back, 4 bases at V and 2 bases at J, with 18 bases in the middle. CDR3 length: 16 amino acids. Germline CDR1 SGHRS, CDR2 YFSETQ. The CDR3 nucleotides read TGCGCCAGCAGCAGAGGACCAGGGACACTAAACTATGGCTACACCTTC. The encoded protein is CASSRGPGTLNYGYTF.

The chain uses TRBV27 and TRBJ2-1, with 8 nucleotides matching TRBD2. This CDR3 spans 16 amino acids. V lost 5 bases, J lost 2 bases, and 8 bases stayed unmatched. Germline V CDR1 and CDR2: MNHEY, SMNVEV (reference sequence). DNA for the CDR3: TGTGCCAGCAGTGGTACCGGGACTAGGGCCTACAATGAGCAGTTCTTC. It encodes CASSGTGTRAYNEQFF.

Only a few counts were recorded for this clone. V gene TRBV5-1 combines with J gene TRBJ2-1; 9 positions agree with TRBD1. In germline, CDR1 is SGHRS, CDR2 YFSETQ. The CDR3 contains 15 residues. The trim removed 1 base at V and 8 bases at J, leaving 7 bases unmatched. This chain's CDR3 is CASSLTGQGFDEQFF. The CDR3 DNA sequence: TGCGCCAGCAGCTTGACGGGACAGGGTTTCGATGAGCAGTTCTTC.

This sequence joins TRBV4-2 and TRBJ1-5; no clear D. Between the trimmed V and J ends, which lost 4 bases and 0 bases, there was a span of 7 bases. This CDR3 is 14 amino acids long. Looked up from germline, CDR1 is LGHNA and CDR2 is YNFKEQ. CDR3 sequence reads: CASSPQVSNQPQHF. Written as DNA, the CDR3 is TGTGCCAGCAGCCCCCAGGTTAGCAATCAGCCCCAGCATTTT.

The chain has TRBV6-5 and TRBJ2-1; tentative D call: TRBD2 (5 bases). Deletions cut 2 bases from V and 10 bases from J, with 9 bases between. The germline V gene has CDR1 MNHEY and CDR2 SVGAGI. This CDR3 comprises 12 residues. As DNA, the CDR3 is TGTGCCAGCAGTTACGGTGCGGGCGAGCAGTTCTTC. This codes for CASSYGAGEQFF.

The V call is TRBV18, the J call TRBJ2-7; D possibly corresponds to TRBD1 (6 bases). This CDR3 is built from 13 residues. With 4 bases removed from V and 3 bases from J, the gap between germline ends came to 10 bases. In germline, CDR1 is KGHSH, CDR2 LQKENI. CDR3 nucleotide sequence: TGTGCCAGCTCACAGGGGGAAGACTACGAGCAGTACTTC. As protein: CASSQGEDYEQYF.

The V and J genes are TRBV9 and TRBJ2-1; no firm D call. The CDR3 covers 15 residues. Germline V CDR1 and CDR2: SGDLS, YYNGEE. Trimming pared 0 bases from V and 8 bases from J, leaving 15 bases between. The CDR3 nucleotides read TGTGCCAGCAGCGTAGGACTCCTGAGTGGCGATGAGCAGTTCTTC. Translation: CASSVGLLSGDEQFF. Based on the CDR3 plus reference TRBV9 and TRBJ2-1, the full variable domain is DSGVTQTPKHLITATGQRVTLRCSPRSGDLSVYWYQQSLDQGLQFLIQYYNGEERAKGNILERFSAQQFPDLHSELNLSSLELGDSALYFCASSVGLLSGDEQFFGPGTRLTVL.

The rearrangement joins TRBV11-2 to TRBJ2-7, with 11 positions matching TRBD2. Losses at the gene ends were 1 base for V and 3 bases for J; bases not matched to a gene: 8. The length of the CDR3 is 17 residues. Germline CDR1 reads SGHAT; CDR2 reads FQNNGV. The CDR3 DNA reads TGTGCCAGCAGCTTAGCGATTAGCGGGGGGGTGGACTACGAGCAGTACTTC. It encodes CASSLAISGGVDYEQYF.

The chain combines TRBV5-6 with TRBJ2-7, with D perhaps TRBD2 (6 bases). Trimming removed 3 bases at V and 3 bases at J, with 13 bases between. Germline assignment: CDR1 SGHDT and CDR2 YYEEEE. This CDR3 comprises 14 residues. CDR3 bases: TGTGCCAGCAGCTACTCGTCCGGGAGCTACGAGCAGTACTTC. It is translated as CASSYSSGSYEQYF.

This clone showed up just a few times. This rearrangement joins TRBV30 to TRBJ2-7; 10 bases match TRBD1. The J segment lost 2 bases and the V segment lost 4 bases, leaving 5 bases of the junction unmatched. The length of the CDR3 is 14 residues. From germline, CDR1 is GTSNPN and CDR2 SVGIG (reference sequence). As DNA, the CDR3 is TGTGCCTGGAAAAACGGACAGGGGGCCTACGAGCAGTACTTC. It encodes CAWKNGQGAYEQYF. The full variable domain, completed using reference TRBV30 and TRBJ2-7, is SQTIHQWPATLVQPVGSPLSLECTVEGTSNPNLYWYRQAAGRGLQLLFYSVGIGQISSEVPQNLSASRPQDRQFILSSKKLLLSDSGFYLCAWKNGQGAYEQYFGPGTRLTVT.

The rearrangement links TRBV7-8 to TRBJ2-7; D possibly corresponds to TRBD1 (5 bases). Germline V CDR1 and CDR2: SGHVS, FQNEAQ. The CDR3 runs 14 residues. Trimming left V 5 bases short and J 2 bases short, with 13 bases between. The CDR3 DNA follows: TGTGCCAGCAGCCCCCGGGCAGGGACCTACGAGCAGTACTTC. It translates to CASSPRAGTYEQYF.

CDR3 bases: TGTGCCAGCAGTGAATGGGGAGGGGCGGCAGATACGCAGTATTTT. Amino acid sequence: CASSEWGGAADTQYF. The rearrangement joins TRBV25-1 to TRBJ2-3, with 7 bases matching TRBD2. Per the germline V gene, CDR1 is MGHDK and CDR2 is SYGVNS. The CDR3 is 15 residues long. Trimming took 1 base from V and 4 from J; bases not matched to a gene: 5.